The 25 T cell receptor beta chains reported below all come from one sample, sequenced in a study of control samples from healthy donors and cancer patients. Assay: immunoSEQ multiplex PCR; the TCRdb copy retains only in-frame clones and omits some. This sample has approximately 110,000 clones, with about 80% found just once. Sequencing was done on a sample of blood. The receptors originated from a woman aged 50 to 60 in good health.

This clone occurred a few times. The genes are TRBV10-3 and TRBJ1-1; D remains ambiguous. V was shortened by 2 bases and J by 0 bases, with 7 bases between the two germline ends. From germline, CDR1 is ENHRY and CDR2 SYGVKD. The CDR3 runs 14 residues. The DNA for the CDR3 is TGTGCCATCAGTGAGAACGGATTGAACACTGAAGCTTTCTTT. It specifies CAISENGLNTEAFF.

The sample holds one count of this clone. The chain recombines TRBV4-2 with TRBJ1-5; maybe TRBD1 (5 bases). Trimming removed 0 bases at V and 2 bases at J, with 11 bases between. The CDR3 consists of 16 residues. Looked up from germline, CDR1 is LGHNA and CDR2 is YNFKEQ. The CDR3 DNA is TGTGCCAGCAGCCAAGATCCAGGGAATCGCAATCAGCCCCAGCATTTT. Its translation is CASSQDPGNRNQPQHF.

The chain combines TRBV29-1 with TRBJ1-1, with no clear D. With 5 bases removed from V and 4 bases from J, the gap between germline ends came to 20 bases. Germline values: CDR1 SQVTM, CDR2 ANQGSEA. The CDR3 consists of 15 residues. CDR3 in DNA: TGCAGCGTTAGGCGAGGAGAGAGGACGAGCACTGAAGCTTTCTTT. Protein sequence: CSVRRGERTSTEAFF.

J is TRBJ2-3 and V is TRBV28, with D possibly TRBD2 on 5 matching bases. CDR1 is MDHEN, CDR2 SYDVKM, per germline. Trimming removed 7 bases at V and 2 bases at J, with 16 bases between. CDR3 size: 15 residues. This CDR3 reads CASIKRRGYTDTQYF. CDR3 nucleotide sequence: TGTGCCAGCATCAAACGTCGGGGTTACACAGATACGCAGTATTTT.

The CDR3 is CASSRALGGASPLHF. The CDR3 DNA follows: TGTGCCAGCAGCCGGGCCTTGGGGGGCGCGTCACCCCTCCACTTT. The V and J genes are TRBV14 and TRBJ1-6, with a possible D match to TRBD1 (6 bases). Deletions cut 4 bases from V and 10 bases from J, with 17 bases between. This CDR3 has 15 amino acids. The V gene's germline CDR1 is SGHDN and CDR2 FVKESK.

The rearrangement uses TRBV6-1 and TRBJ2-1; possibly TRBD1 for D (6 bases). V was shortened by 4 bases and J by 8 bases, with 15 bases between the two germline ends. Germline assignment: CDR1 MNHNS and CDR2 SASEGT. The CDR3 has 14 amino acids. This chain's CDR3 is CASSVGAGTYEQFF. CDR3 DNA sequence: TGTGCCAGCAGTGTGGGGGCGGGCACCTATGAGCAGTTCTTC.

The chain joins TRBV5-1 to TRBJ1-5; 7 bases are shared with TRBD1. CDR1 and CDR2 (germline): SGHRS, YFSETQ. V lost 0 bases and J lost 3; bases outside the gene matches: 3. This CDR3 region has 15 residues. The CDR3: CASSLGGQSNQPQHF. For the CDR3, the DNA is TGCGCCAGCAGCTTGGGGGGACAGTCCAATCAGCCCCAGCATTTT.

This clone was recorded a few times. The chain uses TRBV28 and TRBJ2-2, with TRBD2 identical over 15 bases. Germline loops: CDR1 MDHEN, CDR2 SYDVKM. V was pared by 4 bases and J by 6 bases, with 6 bases of the junction left unmatched. This CDR3 contains 17 residues. CDR3 coding DNA: TGTGCCAGCAGTTACTGGGGACTAGCGGGGGGACCCGGGGAGCTGTTTTTT. Amino acid sequence: CASSYWGLAGGPGELFF.

The rearrangement uses TRBV5-6 and TRBJ2-3; D is unclear. This CDR3 region has 12 residues. Per germline, CDR1 SGHDT and CDR2 YYEEEE. Trimming took off 1 base at V and 5 bases at J, with 5 bases between the two ends. The chain's CDR3 is CASSLLEDTQYF. CDR3 DNA: TGTGCCAGCAGCTTGTTAGAAGATACGCAGTATTTT. The full variable domain, completed using reference TRBV5-6 and TRBJ2-3, is DAGVTQSPTHLIKTRGQQVTLRCSPKSGHDTVSWYQQALGQGPQFIFQYYEEEERQRGNFPDRFSGHQFPNYSSELNVNALLLGDSALYLCASSLLEDTQYFGPGTRLTVL.

This clone was seen only a few times. The rearrangement uses TRBV5-8 and TRBJ2-7; TRBD2 aligns across 7 bases. Trimming removed 5 bases from V and 6 bases from J; junction bases left unmatched: 11. This CDR3 contains 14 residues. Looked up from germline, CDR1 is SGHTS and CDR2 is YDEGEE. The CDR3 DNA follows: TGTGCCAGCAGGGCCGGACTAGGATTGGCCGAGCAGTACTTC. It specifies CASRAGLGLAEQYF. Based on the CDR3 plus reference TRBV5-8 and TRBJ2-7, the full variable domain is EAGVTQSPTHLIKTRGQQATLRCSPISGHTSVYWYQQALGLGLQFLLWYDEGEERNRGNFPPRFSGRQFPNYSSELNVNALELEDSALYLCASRAGLGLAEQYFGPGTRLTVT.

This sequence joins TRBV18 and TRBJ1-1, with D possibly matching TRBD1 (6 bases). V lost 4 bases and J 6 bases, leaving 12 bases between the germline ends. This CDR3 is 13 amino acids long. Germline V CDR1 and CDR2: KGHSH, LQKENI. This chain's CDR3 is CASSRKQGAEAFF. The DNA for the CDR3 is TGTGCCAGCTCACGCAAACAGGGCGCTGAAGCTTTCTTT.

The chain has TRBV6-1 and TRBJ1-2; D perhaps matches TRBD1 (6 bases). The V gene's germline CDR1 is MNHNS and CDR2 SASEGT. CDR3 length: 14 residues. V shed 1 base and J shed 6 bases, with 12 bases lying between them. The CDR3 coding sequence is TGTGCCAGCAGTGAAGTGGGGGGCGCGGATGGCTACACCTTC. Amino acids: CASSEVGGADGYTF.

This chain links TRBV15 with TRBJ2-7; possibly TRBD1 for D (7 bases). Germline-derived CDR1 and CDR2 are LNHNV and YYDKDF (reference sequence). V was clipped by 3 bases and J by 1 base, with 16 bases between them. The CDR3 consists of 16 residues. This CDR3 is CATSSSPEGASYEQYF. DNA for the CDR3: TGTGCCACCAGCAGCAGTCCGGAGGGGGCTTCCTACGAGCAGTACTTC.

This clone was counted a few times. The chain combines TRBV7-2 with TRBJ1-2; TRBD1 matches 7 bases. Germline V gene lookup returns CDR1 SGHTA and CDR2 FQGNSA. Trimming at V came to 5 bases and at J to 4 bases, leaving 10 bases not matched to a gene. The CDR3 spans 15 residues. CDR3 bases: TGTGCCAGCAGCGCCAGACAGGGTAAATCCTATGGCTACACCTTC. Its translation is CASSARQGKSYGYTF.

The J gene is TRBJ1-5, the V gene TRBV7-6; D perhaps matches TRBD1 (6 bases). Germline V gene sequence: CDR1 SGHVS, CDR2 FNYEAQ. Between the trimmed V and J ends, which lost 1 base and 3 bases, there was a span of 10 bases. The CDR3 runs 15 residues. CDR3 region: CASSLGQGFNQPQHF. CDR3 in DNA: TGTGCCAGCAGCTTAGGCCAGGGGTTCAATCAGCCCCAGCATTTT.

V and J are TRBV5-1 and TRBJ1-1; 7 bases match TRBD1. V gave up 4 bases and J gave up 1 base; unmatched junction bases: 7. CDR1 is SGHRS and CDR2 is YFSETQ in the germline V gene. The CDR3 is made up of 15 amino acids. CDR3: CASSLSTGRNTEAFF. The CDR3, as DNA: TGCGCCAGCAGCCTTTCGACAGGGAGGAACACTGAAGCTTTCTTT.

V and J are TRBV11-3 and TRBJ1-1; 9 bases are a match to TRBD1. With V trimmed by 4 bases and J by 7 bases, 10 bases remained unmatched. This CDR3 is 15 amino acids long. Germline loops: CDR1 SGHNT, CDR2 YENEEA. The chain's CDR3 is CASSSRTGDQGEAFF. The CDR3 region has the DNA TGTGCCAGCAGCTCCAGGACAGGGGATCAGGGTGAAGCTTTCTTT.

Here the CDR3 reads CASTPEGVGTIYF. CDR3 sequence (DNA): TGTGCCAGCACCCCCGAGGGGGTAGGCACCATATATTTT. V and J are TRBV12-3 or TRBV12-4 and TRBJ1-3, with a weak D call TRBD1 (6 bases). V lost 7 bases and J 9 bases, leaving 16 bases between the germline ends. The length of the CDR3 is 13 residues.

V usage is TRBV19 and J usage is TRBJ1-1; 9 bases are a match to TRBD1. V trimming: 5 bases; J trimming: 3 bases; junction bases outside the gene matches: 4. CDR1 LNHDA and CDR2 SQIVND come from the germline V gene (reference sequence). The CDR3 consists of 14 residues. DNA for the CDR3: TGTGCCAGTAGTCTCGGACAGGGGCACACTGAAGCTTTCTTT. It encodes CASSLGQGHTEAFF.

The chain combines TRBV5-5 with TRBJ1-2, with a weak D call TRBD1 (5 bases). CDR3 size: 14 residues. The V and J ends lost 1 base and 4 bases respectively, with 11 bases between them. CDR1 is SGHKS, CDR2 YYEKEE, per germline (reference sequence). The CDR3 DNA sequence: TGTGCCAGCAGCTTGTTCAGGGCCGCCTATGGCTACACCTTC. Translation: CASSLFRAAYGYTF. Full variable domain (rest looked up from reference TRBV5-5 and TRBJ1-2): DAGVTQSPTHLIKTRGQQVTLRCSPISGHKSVSWYQQVLGQGPQFIFQYYEKEERGRGNFPDRFSARQFPNYSSELNVNALLLGDSALYLCASSLFRAAYGYTFGSGTRLTVV.

The gene calls are TRBV7-9 and TRBJ1-1; D not certain. This CDR3 comprises 12 residues. Germline CDR1 reads SEHNR; CDR2 reads FQNEAQ (reference sequence). V shed 7 bases and J shed 2 bases, with 8 bases lying between them. CDR3 DNA sequence: TGTGCCAGCATTCTATTAAACACTGAAGCTTTCTTT. Translation: CASILLNTEAFF.

The rearrangement joins TRBV6-1 to TRBJ1-5; TRBD1 might be the D (5 bases). V was trimmed by 3 bases and J by 4 bases, leaving 10 bases between them. This CDR3 has 14 amino acids. Per germline, CDR1 MNHNS and CDR2 SASEGT. CDR3 in amino acids: CASSDNRSNQPQHF. CDR3 bases: TGTGCCAGCAGTGATAACAGGTCGAATCAGCCCCAGCATTTT.

The chain has TRBV6-6 and TRBJ1-5; D is possibly TRBD1 (6 bases). The CDR3 spans 14 residues. Germline assignment: CDR1 MNHNY and CDR2 SVGAGI (reference sequence). Trimming shortened V by 5 bases and J by 2 bases, and 10 bases separated the two germline ends. CDR3 region: CASSTSGGNQPQHF. In DNA form, the CDR3 reads TGTGCCAGCAGTACGTCAGGGGGCAATCAGCCCCAGCATTTT.

V is TRBV29-1 and J is TRBJ1-6, with D possibly TRBD1 on 5 matching bases. Per the germline V gene, CDR1 is SQVTM and CDR2 is ANQGSEA. The V end lost 5 bases, the J end lost 5 bases, and 25 bases lay between the germline ends. The CDR3 consists of 18 residues. Here the CDR3 reads CSVLGPNWGPTHNSPLHF. Here the CDR3 DNA reads TGCAGCGTTCTCGGCCCGAACTGGGGACCGACCCATAATTCACCCCTCCACTTT.

This clone was recorded a few times. V gene TRBV7-2 combines with J gene TRBJ1-1; no firm D call. This CDR3 has 13 residues. CDR1 and CDR2 from the germline V gene are SGHTA and FQGNSA. Trimming left V 4 bases short and J 0 bases short, with 6 bases between. CDR3 in DNA: TGTGCCAGCAGCTCACAAATGAACACTGAAGCTTTCTTT. The encoded protein is CASSSQMNTEAFF.